This TCR beta chain was documented in a study of OX40 agonist ivuxolimab in advanced cancers. Across the study: Patients received ivuxolimab, an agonistic anti-OX40 (CD134) antibody.

This CDR3 is built from 16 residues. The germline CDR1 and CDR2 sequences are GTSNPN and SVGIG (reference sequence). Trimming cost V 3 bases and J 0 bases, with 18 bases left between them. Assay: immunoSEQ multiplex PCR; the TCRdb copy retains only in-frame clones and omits some. The data show about 77,000 clones, 85% to 90% seen once. The TCR was taken from an adult with an advanced solid tumor such as melanoma, head and neck, liver or kidney cancer. The material sequenced was CD4+ or CD8+ T cells sorted from blood, taken in a trial of the OX40 agonist ivuxolimab. The J gene is TRBJ2-7, the V gene TRBV30; D might be TRBD1 (6 bases). CDR3 in amino acids: CAWRYPDRTSSYEQYF. The CDR3 nucleotides read TGTGCCTGGAGATACCCTGACAGGACGAGCTCCTACGAGCAGTACTTC.